This TCR beta chain was retrieved from a study of T cells in localized non-small cell lung cancer. Broader study findings: The study detected a median about 50 of the top 100 tumor clones in adjacent lung.

The CDR3 is 18 amino acids. The trim removed 1 base at V and 5 bases at J, leaving 13 bases unmatched. Germline V gives CDR1 LNHNV, CDR2 YYDKDF (reference sequence). The method was immunoSEQ multiplex PCR; TCRdb's version includes in-frame clones alone and lacks a portion of them. The profile covers tens of thousands of clones, with approximately 90% appearing a single time and 10% to 15% taken by the ten largest. Regarding this clone: Antigen unknown.

Sample: peripheral blood, taken before any cancer treatment. This chain uses TRBV15 with TRBJ2-1; the match to TRBD2 covers 8 bases. This sequence originates from a female donor of 60 years or more with stage III squamous cell lung carcinoma. This CDR3 reads CATSRGLTGTRVDNEQFF. The CDR3 DNA is TGTGCCACCAGCAGAGGCCTCACCGGGACTAGAGTCGACAATGAGCAGTTCTTC. Filled out from reference TRBV15 and TRBJ2-1, the complete variable domain reads DAMVIQNPRYQVTQFGKPVTLSCSQTLNHNVMYWYQQKSSQAPKLLFHYYDKDFNNEADTPDNFQSRRPNTSFCFLDIRSPGLGDTAMYLCATSRGLTGTRVDNEQFFGPGTRLTVL.